The 27 T cell receptor beta chains listed next were all sequenced from one sample in a study of blood T cell repertoires in COVID-19 (dated by TCRdb to the early 2020s). Library method: the immunoSEQ multiplex PCR assay. TCRdb retrieved this table from immuneACCESS and kept in-frame rearrangements only. Not all clones are present; in checked studies, unresolved V genes account for under half, and no reason is known for the remainder. The sample table lists some 220,000 clones, 60% to 85% of them with a count of one. The ten largest make up approximately 6.6% of the sample. Sequencing was done on a sample of peripheral blood. These receptors were obtained from a woman between 65 and 79 years old with acute or convalescent COVID-19.

The chain combines TRBV7-6 with TRBJ2-7; possibly TRBD2 for D (5 bases). Between the trimmed V and J ends, which lost 0 bases and 4 bases, there was a span of 13 bases. Germline V gene lookup returns CDR1 SGHVS and CDR2 FNYEAQ. The length of the CDR3 is 15 residues. The CDR3 coding sequence is TGTGCCAGCAGCTTAGCGTCCCAGGACTGGTACGAGCAGTACTTC. This sequence encodes CASSLASQDWYEQYF.

The chain employs TRBV10-3 and TRBJ2-2, with D perhaps TRBD2 (6 bases). The CDR3 spans 14 residues. Trimming shortened V by 6 bases and J by 4 bases, and 12 bases separated the two germline ends. Germline assignment: CDR1 ENHRY and CDR2 SYGVKD. CDR3 DNA sequence: TGTGCCATCAGGGATAAGGGAGGCACCGGGGAGCTGTTTTTT. It encodes CAIRDKGGTGELFF.

This clone appeared once. V gene TRBV19 combines with J gene TRBJ2-2; 12 bases align to TRBD2. CDR1 and CDR2 (germline): LNHDA, SQIVND (reference sequence). CDR3 size: 17 residues. Trimming at V came to 5 bases and at J to 4 bases, leaving 8 bases not matched to a gene. The CDR3, as DNA: TGTGCCAGTAGTTCCAGGACTAGCGGGGCCGCCACCGGGGAGCTGTTTTTT. Its protein product is CASSSRTSGAATGELFF.

The V call is TRBV24-1, the J call TRBJ2-7; the match to TRBD2 covers 7 bases. The germline V gene encodes CDR1 KGHDR and CDR2 SFDVKD. This CDR3 is 12 amino acids long. J gave up 4 bases and V 6 bases, and 2 bases lay outside the gene matches. The CDR3 loop reads CATSSGGYEQYF. The CDR3 nucleotides are TGTGCCACCAGTTCGGGAGGATACGAGCAGTACTTC.

The CDR3, as DNA: TGTGCCAGTAGGTACCGGGGGGCTGGGACCGGGGAGCTGTTTTTT. It specifies CASRYRGAGTGELFF. The rearrangement links TRBV19 to TRBJ2-2; TRBD2 might be the D (7 bases). Trimming removed 6 bases from V and 5 bases from J, with 16 bases in between. The CDR3 extends over 15 amino acids. Germline CDR1 LNHDA, CDR2 SQIVND (reference sequence).

This clone was observed a single time. The rearrangement links TRBV12-3 or TRBV12-4 to TRBJ1-5; D gene unclear. V lost 6 bases to trimming and J lost 4 bases, with 4 bases between them. The CDR3 consists of 11 residues. CDR3 DNA: TGTGCCAGCAGCCGTAATCAGCCCCAGCATTTT. This sequence encodes CASSRNQPQHF.

The J gene is TRBJ2-7, the V gene TRBV5-6; 7 bases map to TRBD1. The CDR3 extends over 15 amino acids. V lost 0 bases to trimming and J lost 2 bases; unmatched junction nucleotides: 5. Germline CDR1 reads SGHDT; CDR2 reads YYEEEE. CDR3 sequence reads: CASSLVTGLTYEQYF. CDR3 nucleotides: TGTGCCAGCAGCTTGGTGACAGGGTTGACCTACGAGCAGTACTTC. The full variable domain, rest sourced from reference TRBV5-6 and TRBJ2-7, is DAGVTQSPTHLIKTRGQQVTLRCSPKSGHDTVSWYQQALGQGPQFIFQYYEEEERQRGNFPDRFSGHQFPNYSSELNVNALLLGDSALYLCASSLVTGLTYEQYFGPGTRLTVT.

The V and J genes are TRBV7-2 and TRBJ2-2, with 9 bases that match TRBD2. J lost 9 bases, V lost 0 bases, and 8 bases had no gene match. The CDR3 length is 16 residues. CDR1 is SGHTA, CDR2 FQGNSA, per germline. Here the CDR3 reads CASSLAGLALGRELFF. In DNA form, the CDR3 reads TGTGCCAGCAGCTTAGCTGGACTAGCGCTCGGGCGGGAGCTGTTTTTT.

The V call is TRBV5-1, the J call TRBJ2-1; 9 bases line up with TRBD1. The V gene's germline CDR1 is SGHRS and CDR2 YFSETQ. V was clipped by 7 bases and J by 10 bases; unmatched bases: 9. The CDR3 is made up of 13 amino acids. The CDR3, as DNA: TGCGCCAGCTCCCTACAGGGGGCAGGGGAGCAGTTCTTC. Its protein is CASSLQGAGEQFF.

The chain employs TRBV5-1 and TRBJ1-2; D not certain. CDR3 size: 14 residues. V was trimmed by 0 bases and J by 8 bases, leaving 14 bases between them. Per germline, CDR1 SGHRS and CDR2 YFSETQ. Written as DNA, the CDR3 is TGCGCCAGCAGCTTGGGTTCTTCATCGGGGGGCTACACCTTC. It is translated as CASSLGSSSGGYTF.

The chain recombines TRBV6-6 with TRBJ2-3, with 14 bases matching TRBD2. The CDR3 loop spans 18 amino acids. Germline CDR1 reads MNHNY; CDR2 reads SVGAGI (reference sequence). The junction had 11 bases not matched to a gene; V was cut back by 5 bases and J by 4 bases. The CDR3 sequence: CASSPLGLAGGRADTQYF. The DNA for the CDR3 is TGTGCCAGCAGTCCTCTCGGACTAGCGGGGGGCCGGGCAGATACGCAGTATTTT.

Written as DNA, the CDR3 is TGTGCCAGCAGTTATCCCGGGACTGCCATCGCGCAGTATTTT. It encodes CASSYPGTAIAQYF. The chain uses TRBV6-2 or TRBV6-3 and TRBJ2-3; TRBD2 might be the D (6 bases). The V end lost 3 bases, the J end lost 10 bases, and 17 bases lay between the germline ends. Germline-derived CDR1 and CDR2 are MNHEY and SVGEGT. This CDR3 contains 14 residues.

CDR3 residues: CASRTGTGSDSPLHF. DNA of the CDR3: TGTGCCAGCAGGACAGGGACAGGGTCGGATTCACCCCTCCACTTT. The chain recombines TRBV6-6 with TRBJ1-6; 9 positions match TRBD1. Unmatched junction bases numbered 8, after V lost 6 bases and J lost 8 bases. This CDR3 has 15 residues. The germline V gene has CDR1 MNHNY and CDR2 SVGAGI (reference sequence).

This clone is a singleton in its sample. This chain joins TRBV25-1 and TRBJ2-1; TRBD1 matches at 10 bases. Germline lookup yields CDR1 MGHDK and CDR2 SYGVNS. J was trimmed by 7 bases and V by 4 bases; bases with no gene match: 7. The CDR3 consists of 15 residues. CDR3 in DNA: TGTGCCAGCAGTGGAGACAGGGGGCGGGGGAATGAGCAGTTCTTC. This encodes CASSGDRGRGNEQFF.

The gene calls are TRBV2 and TRBJ1-1, with 9 bases identical to TRBD1. Germline V gives CDR1 SNHLY, CDR2 FYNNEI. The CDR3 has 15 residues. With 6 bases clipped from V and 3 bases from J, the junction kept 8 bases outside the gene matches. For the CDR3, the DNA is TGTGCCAGCAGGCTTGACAGGGGGTGGGACACTGAAGCTTTCTTT. It yields the protein CASRLDRGWDTEAFF.

This sequence joins TRBV18 and TRBJ1-1; no clear D gene. The CDR3 consists of 15 residues. In germline, CDR1 is KGHSH, CDR2 LQKENI. The V and J ends lost 1 base and 1 base respectively, with 10 bases between them. Here the CDR3 DNA reads TGTGCCAGCTCACCACTTGAACAGAAGAACACTGAAGCTTTCTTT. Its translation: CASSPLEQKNTEAFF.

The chain is built from TRBV28 and TRBJ1-1, with D possibly matching TRBD1 (6 bases). V dropped 8 bases and J dropped 5 bases, with 21 bases sitting between them. Per the germline V gene, CDR1 is MDHEN and CDR2 is SYDVKM. This CDR3 contains 15 residues. In DNA, the CDR3 is TGTGCCAGCTCCGCCGGGGGGCGGGGTGGGACTGAAGCTTTCTTT. It translates to CASSAGGRGGTEAFF. Variable domain in full (rest from reference TRBV28 and TRBJ1-1): DVKVTQSSRYLVKRTGEKVFLECVQDMDHENMFWYRQDPGLGLRLIYFSYDVKMKEKGDIPEGYSVSREKKERFSLILESASTNQTSMYLCASSAGGRGGTEAFFGQGTRLTVV.

This chain connects TRBV7-6 to TRBJ2-1; 10 bases fit TRBD2. The V segment lost 3 bases and the J segment 3 bases; nucleotides outside the gene matches: 2. The CDR3 contains 15 residues. Per the germline V gene, CDR1 is SGHVS and CDR2 is FNYEAQ. The CDR3 spells CASSLSSGGYNEQFF. CDR3 nucleotides: TGTGCCAGCAGCTTGTCTAGCGGGGGCTACAATGAGCAGTTCTTC. Supplemented by reference TRBV7-6 and TRBJ2-1, the full variable domain reads GAGVSQSPRYKVTKRGQDVALRCDPISGHVSLYWYRQALGQGPEFLTYFNYEAQQDKSGLPNDRFSAERPEGSISTLTIQRTEQRDSAMYRCASSLSSGGYNEQFFGPGTRLTVL.

The rearrangement uses TRBV11-2 and TRBJ2-3; D is possibly TRBD2 (6 bases). The length of the CDR3 is 17 residues. CDR1 SGHAT and CDR2 FQNNGV come from the germline V gene. Between the trimmed V and J ends, which lost 1 base and 1 base, there was a span of 15 bases. CDR3 sequence (DNA): TGTGCCAGCAGCTTAGTGGGCGGTACGGGAGGCACAGATACGCAGTATTTT. Translation: CASSLVGGTGGTDTQYF. The full variable domain, rest sourced from reference TRBV11-2 and TRBJ2-3, is EAGVAQSPRYKIIEKRQSVAFWCNPISGHATLYWYQQILGQGPKLLIQFQNNGVVDDSQLPKDRFSAERLKGVDSTLKIQPAKLEDSAVYLCASSLVGGTGGTDTQYFGPGTRLTVL.

This chain joins TRBV15 and TRBJ2-4, with D perhaps matching TRBD1 (5 bases). This CDR3 spans 16 amino acids. V lost 1 base to trimming and J lost 0 bases, with 10 bases between them. CDR1 LNHNV and CDR2 YYDKDF come from the germline V gene (reference sequence). The CDR3 here is CATSRVGVGAKNIQYF. The CDR3, as DNA: TGTGCCACCAGCAGAGTAGGGGTAGGAGCCAAAAACATTCAGTACTTC.

A few counts support this clone. The rearrangement uses TRBV15 and TRBJ2-3, with D possibly TRBD2 on 6 matching bases. Looked up from germline, CDR1 is LNHNV and CDR2 is YYDKDF (reference sequence). The V and J ends lost 5 bases and 5 bases respectively, with 11 bases between them. This CDR3 comprises 13 residues. CDR3 nucleotide sequence: TGTGCCACCAGCCCTGGGCGGGGAGATACGCAGTATTTT. Amino acids: CATSPGRGDTQYF. The full variable domain, rest sourced from reference TRBV15 and TRBJ2-3, is DAMVIQNPRYQVTQFGKPVTLSCSQTLNHNVMYWYQQKSSQAPKLLFHYYDKDFNNEADTPDNFQSRRPNTSFCFLDIRSPGLGDTAMYLCATSPGRGDTQYFGPGTRLTVL.

The chain employs TRBV20-1 and TRBJ1-4; TRBD1 matches 7 bases. In germline, CDR1 is DFQATT, CDR2 SNEGSKA (reference sequence). This CDR3 comprises 13 residues. V trimming: 3 bases; J trimming: 5 bases; junction bases outside the gene matches: 3. For the CDR3, the DNA is TGCAGTGCTAGTGGACAGGAAAATGAAAAACTGTTTTTT. Translation: CSASGQENEKLFF.

This chain uses TRBV3-1 (or the pseudogene TRBV3-2) with TRBJ1-2, with a possible D match to TRBD1 (5 bases). With 4 bases removed from V and 3 bases from J, the gap between germline ends came to 12 bases. The CDR3 extends over 14 amino acids. CDR1 and CDR2 (germline): LGHDT, YNNKEL (reference sequence). The CDR3 coding sequence is TGTGCCAGCAGCCGATGGAGGGGCGACTATGGCTACACCTTC. It yields the protein CASSRWRGDYGYTF.

This clone has just one count. V gene TRBV28 combines with J gene TRBJ2-5; D is uncertain. Germline assignment: CDR1 MDHEN and CDR2 SYDVKM. Trimming pared 3 bases from V and 1 base from J, leaving 12 bases between. CDR3 length: 15 residues. In DNA form, the CDR3 reads TGTGCCAGCAGTTTCGGCGGCAGCACCCAAGAGACCCAGTACTTC. This sequence encodes CASSFGGSTQETQYF. Together with reference TRBV28 and TRBJ2-5, the CDR3 gives the full variable domain: DVKVTQSSRYLVKRTGEKVFLECVQDMDHENMFWYRQDPGLGLRLIYFSYDVKMKEKGDIPEGYSVSREKKERFSLILESASTNQTSMYLCASSFGGSTQETQYFGPGTRLLVL.

The chain uses TRBV7-9 and TRBJ2-7, with D perhaps TRBD2 (6 bases). CDR1 and CDR2 (germline): SEHNR, FQNEAQ (reference sequence). CDR3 size: 14 residues. Trimming took off 5 bases at V and 6 bases at J, with 17 bases between the two ends. The CDR3 sequence is CASSQRGSGGEQYF. The CDR3, as DNA: TGTGCCAGCAGCCAAAGGGGTTCCGGGGGCGAGCAGTACTTC.

The V and J genes are TRBV9 and TRBJ1-2, with no clear D. The CDR3 spans 12 residues. Trimming took off 3 bases at V and 8 bases at J, with 11 bases between the two ends. Germline CDR1 reads SGDLS; CDR2 reads YYNGEE. The DNA for the CDR3 is TGTGCCAGCAGCGCCCGAGGAGGAGGCTACACCTTC. Translating gives CASSARGGGYTF. The complete variable domain, with remaining parts taken from reference TRBV9 and TRBJ1-2, reads DSGVTQTPKHLITATGQRVTLRCSPRSGDLSVYWYQQSLDQGLQFLIQYYNGEERAKGNILERFSAQQFPDLHSELNLSSLELGDSALYFCASSARGGGYTFGSGTRLTVV.

This sequence joins TRBV9 and TRBJ2-7; D perhaps matches TRBD2 (5 bases). Germline CDR1 SGDLS, CDR2 YYNGEE. Trimming cost V 0 bases and J 3 bases, with 19 bases left between them. CDR3 length: 17 amino acids. CDR3 bases: TGTGCCAGCAGCGTAGCGGGGAACAGACCCGAACTCTACGAGCAGTACTTC. Translation: CASSVAGNRPELYEQYF. The full variable domain, completed using reference TRBV9 and TRBJ2-7, is DSGVTQTPKHLITATGQRVTLRCSPRSGDLSVYWYQQSLDQGLQFLIQYYNGEERAKGNILERFSAQQFPDLHSELNLSSLELGDSALYFCASSVAGNRPELYEQYFGPGTRLTVT.